This T cell receptor (beta chain) stems from a study of T cells after yellow fever vaccination. Study-level findings and limits: Once the booster was given, most primary-vaccination clones reappeared, at approximately 97% for CD4 and roughly 85% for CD8.

V was clipped by 3 bases and J by 4 bases, with 15 bases between them. This CDR3 has 15 amino acids. CDR1 is SGHTA and CDR2 is FQGNSA in the germline V gene. TCRdb re-called the 5' RACE reads through MiXCR, storing one row per CDR3 protein. The sample has roughly 310,000 distinct CDR3 sequences, roughly 8.7% seen once. With regard to this clonotype: As yet, its antigen is unknown.

The sequencing used PBMCs, collected on the day of the first yellow fever vaccination. This receptor was identified in a man younger than 30 who received the YFV17D yellow fever vaccine. The chain combines TRBV7-2 with TRBJ2-5; D gene uncertain. The CDR3 spells CASSLVLGIGETQYF. Here the CDR3 DNA reads TGTGCCAGCAGCTTGGTTTTAGGGATTGGAGAGACCCAGTACTTC.